This is a list of T cell receptor beta chains from one sample in a study of CD8 T cells in Susac syndrome. A single record per CDR3 protein comes from TCRdb applying MiXCR to the immunoSEQ multiplex PCR reads. The table has about 180,000 distinct CDR3 sequences, about 96% seen once. The material sequenced was CD4+ T cells from PBMCs. These receptors were taken from a human donor with Susac syndrome. CDR3s include the opening cysteine and the closing phenylalanine or tryptophan. The D gene is left open where the match is weak. Size is omitted from some rows. Given values are once, few, many or a class for expanded clones.

v_call	j_call	clone_size	d_call	cdr3_nt	cdr3_aa
TRBV2	TRBJ2-1	-	TRBD1	TGTGCCAGCATATGGACAGGGGTTAATCTAGCGGAGCAGTTCTTC	CASIWTGVNLAEQFF
TRBV29-1	TRBJ1-2	-	-	TGCAGCGTTGAAGTCTCCAGGGGTAATGGCTACACCTTC	CSVEVSRGNGYTF
TRBV28	TRBJ2-1	-	-	TGTGCCAGCAGTTTGTTGTCTTCCCTCTCCTACAATGAGCAGTTCTTC	CASSLLSSLSYNEQFF
TRBV15	TRBJ1-4	-	-	TGTGCCACCAGGAAGGGTGAAAAACTGTTTTTT	CATRKGEKLFF
TRBV6-5	TRBJ1-2	-	-	TGTGCCAGCAGTTACTCAACAAACTATGGCTACACCTTC	CASSYSTNYGYTF
TRBV28	TRBJ2-5	-	-	TGTGCCAGCAGTACCACCGACAGGCGAAAGACCCAGTACTTC	CASSTTDRRKTQYF
TRBV20-1	TRBJ1-2	-	TRBD1	TGCAGTGCTAGTGGGGCGGGACAGGGAGATGGCTACACCTTC	CSASGAGQGDGYTF
TRBV9	TRBJ1-3	-	-	TGTGCCAGCAGCGGAGGGGAGCCTGGAAACACCATATATTTT	CASSGGEPGNTIYF
TRBV7-9	TRBJ1-4	-	TRBD1	TGTGCCAGCAGCTTCGGGACAGGGGAGGAAAAACTGTTTTTT	CASSFGTGEEKLFF
TRBV5-4	TRBJ2-7	-	TRBD2	TGTGCCAGCAGCGCGGAATCCGGGAGGAGCTACGAGCAGTACTTC	CASSAESGRSYEQYF
TRBV28	TRBJ2-3	-	-	TGTGCCAGCAGAGGACCGGGACCAGGGAGAGATACGCAGTATTTT	CASRGPGPGRDTQYF
TRBV3-1	TRBJ2-7	-	-	TGTGCCAGCAGAAGGGACTACGAGCAGTACTTC	CASRRDYEQYF
TRBV20-1	TRBJ2-5	-	-	TGCAGTGCTAGAGAAGTGCCCGCAAGGGAGACCCAGTACTTC	CSAREVPARETQYF
TRBV11-1	TRBJ2-2	-	-	TGTGCCAGCAGCTACACGCCCACCGGGGAGCTGTTTTTT	CASSYTPTGELFF
TRBV4-1	TRBJ1-2	-	-	TGCGCCAGCAGCCAAACACGGCAACTTAATGGCTACACCTTC	CASSQTRQLNGYTF
TRBV4-2	TRBJ1-2	-	-	TGTGCCAGCAGCCACCCAGAGGGGGGCTACACCTTC	CASSHPEGGYTF
TRBV7-8	TRBJ2-6	-	TRBD1	TGTGCCAGCAGACTCACAGGGGCCTCTGGGGCCAACGTCCTGACTTTC	CASRLTGASGANVLTF
TRBV7-3	TRBJ1-1	-	-	TGTGCCAGCAGCTCTCAACAGGGTACTGAAGCTTTCTTT	CASSSQQGTEAFF
TRBV20-1	TRBJ2-7	-	-	TGCAGTGCTAGGTTGGTGGCCTACGAGCAGTACTTC	CSARLVAYEQYF
TRBV24-1	TRBJ2-7	-	-	TGTGCCACCAGTGATAACCGCGGCTACGAGCAGTACTTC	CATSDNRGYEQYF
TRBV3-1	TRBJ1-5	-	-	TGTGCCAGCAGCCAAGGAGGGGGGGGCAATCAGCCCCAGCATTTT	CASSQGGGGNQPQHF
TRBV7-9	TRBJ2-1	once	-	TGTGCCAGCAGCCCCAATAGAATAGGCTCCTACAATGAGCAGTTCTTC	CASSPNRIGSYNEQFF
TRBV29-1	TRBJ1-3	-	TRBD1	TGCAGCGTGGATGCGACAGGGGGAAACACCATATATTTT	CSVDATGGNTIYF
TRBV29-1	TRBJ2-7	-	TRBD2	TGCAGCGTTGGAACTAGCGGACTCTACGAGCAGTACTTC	CSVGTSGLYEQYF
TRBV28	TRBJ2-7	once	-	TGTGCCATCAGGCTAGCGAAAAGCTCCTACGAGCAGTACTTC	CAIRLAKSSYEQYF
TRBV25-1	TRBJ2-7	-	TRBD1	TGTGCCACCCGGGACAGGAACCAGCACGAGCAGTACTTC	CATRDRNQHEQYF
TRBV30	TRBJ1-2	once	-	TGTGCCTGGGGGTTGAAGGCGCCTAACTATGGCTACACCTTC	CAWGLKAPNYGYTF
TRBV20-1	TRBJ2-3	-	TRBD1	TGCAGTTTCAGGGACAGCCGGCAGGATACGCAGTATTTT	CSFRDSRQDTQYF
TRBV19	TRBJ1-6	-	TRBD1	TGTGCCAGTACCCAGGGGGCCATAGGATCACCCCTCCACTTT	CASTQGAIGSPLHF
TRBV28	TRBJ2-7	-	-	TGTGCCAGCAGTTCGGACCTTTACGAGCAGTACTTC	CASSSDLYEQYF
TRBV20-1	TRBJ2-5	-	-	TGCAGTGCTCGGACAGCGCAAGAGACCCAGTACTTC	CSARTAQETQYF
TRBV29-1	TRBJ1-2	-	-	TGCAGCGTCCAACGGGATTCAGCTAACTATGGCTACACCTTC	CSVQRDSANYGYTF
TRBV15	TRBJ2-6	-	-	TGTGCCACCAGTACAGGGAGCGCTGGGGCCAACGTCCTGACTTTC	CATSTGSAGANVLTF
TRBV30	TRBJ1-2	-	TRBD1	TGTGCCTGGAGTTCCGGGACAGGCTATGGCTACACCTTC	CAWSSGTGYGYTF
TRBV30	TRBJ2-4	-	-	TGTGCCTGGAGTGAAGACAACAAAAACATTCAGTACTTC	CAWSEDNKNIQYF
TRBV5-1	TRBJ2-2	-	-	TGCGCCAGCAGCTTGGACCAGCAAGGGGCGAACACCGGGGAGCTGTTTTTT	CASSLDQQGANTGELFF
TRBV4-3	TRBJ1-6	-	-	TGCGCCAGCAGCCAAGCTACGGCAGGGAGGGGTTGGTCCTATAATTCACCCCTCCACTTT	CASSQATAGRGWSYNSPLHF
TRBV29-1	TRBJ1-2	-	-	TGCAGCGCCGTTTTTGGTTATGGCTACACCTTC	CSAVFGYGYTF
TRBV29-1	TRBJ1-5	once	-	TGCAGCGTTGAGCTGGGGGGCAATCAGCCCCAGCATTTT	CSVELGGNQPQHF
TRBV5-1	TRBJ1-1	-	-	TGCGCCAGCAGCTTGGACCAGAACACTGAAGCTTTCTTT	CASSLDQNTEAFF
TRBV10-3	TRBJ2-7	-	-	TGTGCCATCAGTGAGAGGGGGACAACCTACGAGCAGTACTTC	CAISERGTTYEQYF
TRBV7-9	TRBJ2-5	-	-	TGTGCCAGCAGCGCTCCAGGGCTAGAGACCCAGTACTTC	CASSAPGLETQYF
TRBV28	TRBJ2-7	-	-	TGTGCCAGCAGTTCCAGCGGCCCATTTCGCTACGAGCAGTACTTC	CASSSSGPFRYEQYF
TRBV18	TRBJ2-5	-	-	TGTGCCAGCTCACCAGACAGTAAAGAGACCCAGTACTTC	CASSPDSKETQYF
TRBV20-1	TRBJ2-1	-	TRBD1	TGCAGTGCCACTTCGACAGGGGGCGCATCCTACAATGAGCAGTTCTTC	CSATSTGGASYNEQFF